These 24 T cell receptor beta chains originate from one sample sequenced in a study of graft-versus-host responses after intestinal transplantation. Here immunoSEQ multiplex PCR was the method, and the copy in TCRdb shows in-frame clones only, minus some. The sample has 95,000 to 100,000 clones; 86% are singletons. Specimen: PBMCs, collected 255 days after intestinal transplant. All receptors derive from a human patient who received an intestinal transplant, so some T cells may come from the graft donor.

This clone has more than one count but fewer than ten. The chain joins TRBV27 to TRBJ2-4; 9 nucleotides line up with TRBD1. Germline loops: CDR1 MNHEY, CDR2 SMNVEV (reference sequence). This CDR3 spans 16 amino acids. The J segment lost 6 bases and the V segment lost 2 bases, leaving 8 bases of the junction unmatched. The CDR3 protein is CASSLMGGQGRNIQYF. DNA of the CDR3: TGTGCCAGCAGTTTAATGGGAGGACAGGGGCGAAACATTCAGTACTTC.

DNA of the CDR3: TGTGCCAGCAGCCCATATGAGGGGGCGCCGTACGGAAACACCATATATTTT. Its translation is CASSPYEGAPYGNTIYF. The chain links TRBV9 to TRBJ1-3; TRBD1 aligns across 7 bases. Losses at the gene ends were 4 bases for V and 4 bases for J; bases not matched to a gene: 14. Germline lookup yields CDR1 SGDLS and CDR2 YYNGEE. The CDR3 runs 17 residues. The full variable domain, with the rest looked up from reference TRBV9 and TRBJ1-3, is DSGVTQTPKHLITATGQRVTLRCSPRSGDLSVYWYQQSLDQGLQFLIQYYNGEERAKGNILERFSAQQFPDLHSELNLSSLELGDSALYFCASSPYEGAPYGNTIYFGEGSWLTVV.

The chain joins TRBV7-8 to TRBJ1-2, with D perhaps matching TRBD1 (6 bases). The CDR3 length is 14 residues. V shed 3 bases and J shed 6 bases, with 14 bases lying between them. CDR1 is SGHVS and CDR2 is FQNEAQ in the germline V gene. This chain's CDR3 is CASSFSTGMDGYTF. Here the CDR3 DNA reads TGTGCCAGCAGCTTCAGTACAGGGATGGATGGCTACACCTTC.

The J gene is TRBJ2-2, the V gene TRBV7-3; TRBD2 might be the D (5 bases). CDR1 and CDR2 (germline): SGHTA, FQGTGA. This CDR3 is built from 16 residues. The V and J ends lost 3 bases and 1 base respectively, with 12 bases between them. CDR3 DNA sequence: TGTGCCAGCAGCTTTCAATCGGGGTGGAACACCGGGGAGCTGTTTTTT. It translates to CASSFQSGWNTGELFF.

Only one count was recorded for this clone. The J gene is TRBJ1-5, the V gene TRBV11-2, with D unclear. Deletions cut 1 base from V and 7 bases from J, with 8 bases between. This CDR3 comprises 13 residues. Germline loops: CDR1 SGHAT, CDR2 FQNNGV. The CDR3 loop reads CASSLVEGQPQHF. The CDR3 DNA reads TGTGCCAGCAGCTTAGTCGAAGGGCAGCCCCAGCATTTT.

The V gene is TRBV4-1, the J gene TRBJ1-2; no clear D. Germline CDR1 MGHRA, CDR2 YSYEKL. The V end was cut by 0 bases, the J end by 6 bases, with 8 bases between. This CDR3 has 13 amino acids. CDR3 residues: CASSQEGRDGYTF. CDR3 sequence (DNA): TGCGCCAGCAGCCAAGAAGGGAGGGATGGCTACACCTTC.

The J gene is TRBJ2-7, the V gene TRBV4-1; 10 positions match TRBD1. CDR3 size: 14 residues. From germline, CDR1 is MGHRA and CDR2 YSYEKL. V trimming: 0 bases; J trimming: 7 bases; junction bases outside the gene matches: 3. As DNA, the CDR3 is TGCGCCAGCAGCCAAGATCCGGGACAGGGGGAGCAGTACGTC. Protein sequence: CASSQDPGQGEQYV.

The gene calls are TRBV6-5 and TRBJ2-2; unclear D gene. The germline V and J ends were trimmed by 6 bases and 4 bases, with 12 bases remaining between them. This CDR3 contains 14 residues. Germline CDR1 is MNHEY and CDR2 is SVGAGI. CDR3 region: CASRSTPITGELFF. In nucleotides, the CDR3 is TGTGCCAGCAGGTCAACCCCTATCACCGGGGAGCTGTTTTTT.

CDR3 nucleotides: TGTGCCAGCAGTTTAGTCGAGGGTTTTGAAGCTTTCTTT. Protein product: CASSLVEGFEAFF. This chain uses TRBV27 with TRBJ1-1, with D unresolved. The germline V gene encodes CDR1 MNHEY and CDR2 SMNVEV (reference sequence). The germline V and J ends were trimmed by 2 bases and 7 bases, with 11 bases remaining between them. CDR3 length equals 13 residues.

The rearrangement links TRBV28 to TRBJ1-3, with a weak D call TRBD1 (6 bases). CDR1 is MDHEN and CDR2 is SYDVKM in the germline V gene. V was shortened by 2 bases and J by 4 bases, with 9 bases between the two germline ends. The CDR3 consists of 14 residues. The CDR3 region has the DNA TGTGCCAGCAGTTTACAGGGGTACGGAAACACCATATATTTT. Protein sequence: CASSLQGYGNTIYF.

V and J are TRBV5-4 and TRBJ2-7; possibly TRBD1 for D (6 bases). The CDR3 spans 14 residues. The germline V and J ends were trimmed by 3 bases and 2 bases, with 12 bases remaining between them. The germline CDR1 and CDR2 sequences are SGHNT and YYREEE (reference sequence). The CDR3 sequence: CASSYRQGPYEQYF. The CDR3, as DNA: TGTGCCAGCAGCTATCGTCAGGGGCCCTACGAGCAGTACTTC.

Comments on this clone: Other nucleotide sequences from this sample produce the same CDR3. The V gene is TRBV9, the J gene TRBJ1-4; possible D gene TRBD1, 5 bases. V gave up 0 bases and J gave up 2 bases, with 5 bases separating them. This CDR3 spans 14 amino acids. Germline values: CDR1 SGDLS, CDR2 YYNGEE. The CDR3 sequence: CASSVGGTNEKLFF. The CDR3 coding sequence is TGTGCCAGCAGCGTAGGGGGGACTAATGAAAAACTGTTTTTT.

The table lists this clone with a count of one. The rearrangement uses TRBV4-2 and TRBJ2-7; tentative D call: TRBD2 (5 bases). The V gene's germline CDR1 is LGHNA and CDR2 YNFKEQ. The CDR3 contains 15 residues. Trimming removed 0 bases at V and 7 bases at J, with 16 bases between. The CDR3 protein is CASSQEAGAIGEQYF. The CDR3 DNA is TGTGCCAGCAGCCAAGAGGCGGGTGCGATCGGGGAGCAGTACTTC.

This chain connects TRBV25-1 to TRBJ1-2; 8 bases line up with TRBD1. V lost 3 bases, J lost 6 bases, and 3 bases stayed unmatched. Per germline, CDR1 MGHDK and CDR2 SYGVNS. The CDR3 is made up of 13 amino acids. CDR3 sequence reads: CASSETGADGYTF. The CDR3 coding sequence is TGTGCCAGCAGTGAGACAGGGGCGGATGGCTACACCTTC.

The rearrangement uses TRBV6-1 and TRBJ1-1; 7 nucleotides match TRBD1. In germline, CDR1 is MNHNS, CDR2 SASEGT. Trimming cost V 0 bases and J 5 bases; bases outside gene matches: 6. The CDR3 has 15 amino acids. CDR3 nucleotide sequence: TGTGCCAGCAGTGAAGCGGAGACAGGGTTTACTGAAGCTTTCTTT. Protein: CASSEAETGFTEAFF.

The rearrangement uses TRBV4-3 and TRBJ2-1; D remains ambiguous. Per germline, CDR1 LGHNA and CDR2 YSLEER. Trimming cost V 0 bases and J 1 base, with 13 bases left between them. The CDR3 is 17 amino acids. This CDR3 is CASSQDGLAQSYNEQFF. The CDR3, as DNA: TGCGCCAGCAGCCAAGATGGGTTAGCACAATCCTACAATGAGCAGTTCTTC.

The count of this clone is one. The V call is TRBV9, the J call TRBJ2-5; D possibly matches TRBD1 or TRBD2 (6 bases each). The CDR3 covers 15 residues. Germline V lookup: CDR1 SGDLS, CDR2 YYNGEE. V dropped 0 bases and J dropped 5 bases, with 14 bases sitting between them. CDR3 nucleotides: TGTGCCAGCAGCGTAGCTCCAGGGGAGGAGGAGACCCAGTACTTC. It translates to CASSVAPGEEETQYF.

The V and J genes are TRBV30 and TRBJ2-7, with D perhaps matching TRBD2 (5 bases). Trimming removed 5 bases from V and 6 bases from J, with 11 bases in between. The CDR3 has 11 residues. CDR1 GTSNPN and CDR2 SVGIG come from the germline V gene (reference sequence). The CDR3 bases are TGTGCCTGGGAGAGGGCACGCGAGCAGTACTTC. Its protein is CAWERAREQYF.

The V gene is TRBV6-5, the J gene TRBJ2-2; 10 bases agree with TRBD2. With V trimmed by 2 bases and J by 10 bases, 10 bases remained unmatched. Looked up from germline, CDR1 is MNHEY and CDR2 is SVGAGI. The CDR3 loop spans 16 amino acids. In DNA form, the CDR3 reads TGTGCCAGCAGTTACCCTGCGGCTAGCGGGAGACCGGAGCTGTTTTTT. Protein sequence: CASSYPAASGRPELFF.

The rearrangement joins TRBV6-1 to TRBJ1-2; the D is unclear. Germline loops: CDR1 MNHNS, CDR2 SASEGT. Trimming cost V 8 bases and J 4 bases, with 14 bases left between them. The CDR3 contains 13 residues. CDR3 coding DNA: TGTGCCAGCTCCTCCCAGCGAACCTATGGCTACACCTTC. The encoded protein is CASSSQRTYGYTF.

This clone has just one count. The rearrangement joins TRBV15 to TRBJ2-2; TRBD1 is a possible D gene (6 bases). The V gene's germline CDR1 is LNHNV and CDR2 YYDKDF (reference sequence). Trimming stripped 0 bases from V and 5 bases from J, with 10 bases between. This CDR3 comprises 15 residues. Here the CDR3 DNA reads TGTGCCACCAGCAGAGATTTGGGGACAACCGGGGAGCTGTTTTTT. Translating gives CATSRDLGTTGELFF.

The gene calls are TRBV11-1 and TRBJ2-7, with 13 bases matching TRBD2. Germline assignment: CDR1 SGHAT and CDR2 FQDESV (reference sequence). V shed 3 bases, J shed 7 bases, and the junction held 6 bases outside the gene matches. The CDR3 length is 15 residues. The CDR3 protein is CASSFGGLAGVEQYF. In DNA form, the CDR3 reads TGTGCCAGCAGCTTCGGCGGACTAGCGGGAGTAGAGCAGTACTTC. Complete variable domain (other parts from reference TRBV11-1 and TRBJ2-7): EAEVAQSPRYKITEKSQAVAFWCDPISGHATLYWYRQILGQGPELLVQFQDESVVDDSQLPKDRFSAERLKGVDSTLKIQPAELGDSAMYLCASSFGGLAGVEQYFGPGTRLTVT.

V is TRBV5-6 and J is TRBJ2-5; unclear D gene. Trimming cost V 1 base and J 3 bases, with 1 base left between them. The germline CDR1 and CDR2 sequences are SGHDT and YYEEEE. This CDR3 spans 11 amino acids. CDR3 residues: CASSLKETQYF. CDR3 coding DNA: TGTGCCAGCAGCTTGAAAGAGACCCAGTACTTC.

This clone turned up a few times. The chain has TRBV2 and TRBJ1-1; D may be TRBD1 (5 bases). CDR1 SNHLY and CDR2 FYNNEI come from the germline V gene. The CDR3 totals 14 residues. Between the trimmed V and J ends, which lost 0 bases and 6 bases, there was a span of 11 bases. The CDR3 nucleotides read TGTGCCAGCAGTGAAGCTAGGGGCAGACCTGAAGCTTTCTTT. Protein sequence: CASSEARGRPEAFF.